The sequence of this TCR beta chain was determined in a study of CD8 T cells in Susac syndrome. CDR3 length: 15 amino acids. The V gene lost 6 bases and the J gene lost 2 bases, with 17 bases spanning the gap. Germline V gene lookup returns CDR1 DFQATT and CDR2 SNEGSKA (reference sequence). Roughly 0.45 to 1 ug RNA was reverse transcribed with random hexamers. A single record per CDR3 protein comes from TCRdb applying MiXCR to the immunoSEQ multiplex PCR reads. The table includes about 190,000 distinct CDR3 sequences, approximately 93% detected once. From blood CD8+ and CD4+ T cells, the TCR beta chain was sequenced. Healthy donors, matched for age and sex, constituted the control group.

V is TRBV20-1 and J is TRBJ1-5; possible D gene TRBD1, 5 bases. This sequence originates from a human donor in good health. The specimen sequenced was CD4+ T cells from PBMCs. The CDR3 sequence is CSAPIGTVGNQPQHF. Written as DNA, the CDR3 is TGCAGTGCCCCCATCGGGACCGTGGGCAATCAGCCCCAGCATTTT.